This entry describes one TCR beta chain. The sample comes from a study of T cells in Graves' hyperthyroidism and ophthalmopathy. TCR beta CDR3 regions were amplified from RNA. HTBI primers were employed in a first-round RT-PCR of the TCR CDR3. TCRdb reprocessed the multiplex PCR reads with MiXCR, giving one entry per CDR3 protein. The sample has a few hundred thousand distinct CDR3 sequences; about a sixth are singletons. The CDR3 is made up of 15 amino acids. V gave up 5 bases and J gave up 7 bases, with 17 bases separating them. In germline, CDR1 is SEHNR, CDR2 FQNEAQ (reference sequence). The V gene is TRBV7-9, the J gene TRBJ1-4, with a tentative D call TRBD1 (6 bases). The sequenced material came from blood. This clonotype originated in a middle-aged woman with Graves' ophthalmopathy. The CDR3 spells CASSPSGGHGEKLFF. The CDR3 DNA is TGTGCCAGCAGCCCATCCGGGGGGCATGGTGAAAAACTGTTTTTT.